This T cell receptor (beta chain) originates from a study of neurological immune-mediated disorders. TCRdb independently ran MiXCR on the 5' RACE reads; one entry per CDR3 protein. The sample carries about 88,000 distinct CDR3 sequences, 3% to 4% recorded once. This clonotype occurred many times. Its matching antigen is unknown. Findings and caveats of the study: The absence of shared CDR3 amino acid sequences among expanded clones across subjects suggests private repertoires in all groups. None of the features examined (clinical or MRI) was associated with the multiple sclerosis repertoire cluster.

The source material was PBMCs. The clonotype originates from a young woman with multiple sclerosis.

In nucleotides, the CDR3 is TGCAGTGCTAGTTTGCGGGGGGGCCAGGGAGATACGCAGTATTTT. Translating gives CSASLRGGQGDTQYF. V usage is TRBV20-1 and J usage is TRBJ2-3, with TRBD2 matching over 9 bases. From germline, CDR1 is DFQATT and CDR2 SNEGSKA (reference sequence). The CDR3 totals 15 residues. With 3 bases clipped from V and 5 bases from J, the junction kept 9 bases outside the gene matches.